The rows below give T cell receptor beta chains drawn from one sample of a study of CD8 T cells in ankylosing spondylitis. TCRdb re-analysed the 5' RACE reads in MiXCR, keeping a single row per CDR3 protein. The data show about 130,000 distinct CDR3 sequences, about 6.5% seen once. Sequenced: blood, either unsorted or a sorted T cell fraction (not recorded which). These receptor sequences come from a male donor with ankylosing spondylitis or in good health (not recorded which). Each CDR3 is given with its conserved first and last residue. The order of the fields is clone size, D gene, J gene, V gene, CDR3 DNA, CDR3 protein. The D gene is left open where the match is weak. Only some rows state a clone size, as once, few, many or a class for expanded clones.

few,.,TRBJ2-2,TRBV11-1,TGTGCCAGCAGCACCCGGGACAAGAACACCGGGGAGCTGTTTTTT,CASSTRDKNTGELFF
.,TRBD2,TRBJ2-3,TRBV12-3/TRBV12-4,TGTGCCAGCAGTTCGAGACTAGCGAGCACAGATACGCAGTCTTTT,CASSSRLASTDTQSF
many,.,TRBJ2-7,TRBV9,TGTGCCAGCAGCGTGGCCGGGACACTTTCCTATAAGCAGTACTTC,CASSVAGTLSYKQYF
many,.,TRBJ2-1,TRBV7-2,TGTGCCAGCAGCGGAGACGCTAGCTCCCATGAGCAGTTCTTC,CASSGDASSHEQFF
.,.,TRBJ2-5,TRBV19,TGTGCCAGTAGTCCCACCTCCCTCGGACAGCCCCAAGAGACCCAGTACTTC,CASSPTSLGQPQETQYF
many,.,TRBJ2-7,TRBV6-5,TGTGCCAGCAGTTACGGGCAGTTCTACGAGCAGTACTTC,CASSYGQFYEQYF
many,.,TRBJ2-3,TRBV7-2,TGTGCCAGCAGCCTACCCGGGACTCCGGAGGATACGCAGTATTTT,CASSLPGTPEDTQYF
many,.,TRBJ2-6,TRBV5-1,TGCGCCAGCAGTCGGAGGGGAGATCCTGGGGCCAACGTCCTGACTTTC,CASSRRGDPGANVLTF
many,.,TRBJ2-1,TRBV2,TGTGCCAGCAGTGAAATCGGGGTATCCTACAATGAGCAGTTCTTC,CASSEIGVSYNEQFF
many,.,TRBJ2-2,TRBV7-2,TGTGCCAGCAGCCCCACCCGGTCGGAGTCCGGGGAGCTGTTTTTT,CASSPTRSESGELFF
many,.,TRBJ2-7,TRBV5-5,TGTGCCAGCAGCTTGGTCTGGGACATTAGTTCCTACGAGCAGTACTTC,CASSLVWDISSYEQYF
many,TRBD1,TRBJ2-3,TRBV7-2,TGTGCCAGCAGCTTAGCGCCGACAGGGGGCACAGATACGCAGTATTTT,CASSLAPTGGTDTQYF
many,TRBD1,TRBJ2-2,TRBV5-1,TGCGCCAGCAGCTTGGCCAGGGGGCGCAGCGGGGAGCTGTTTTTT,CASSLARGRSGELFF
.,.,TRBJ2-2,TRBV7-3,TGTGCCAGCACATTTGGAGGGGGCAACACCGGGGAGCTGTTTTTT,CASTFGGGNTGELFF
many,.,TRBJ1-1,TRBV29-1,TGCAGCGTTCAGGGTACCACTGAAGCTTTCTTT,CSVQGTTEAFF
many,TRBD2,TRBJ2-1,TRBV20-1,TGCAGTGCTAGAGATGTGAAGCTAGCGGGTCCACCGAATGAGCAGTTCTTC,CSARDVKLAGPPNEQFF
many,TRBD2,TRBJ2-7,TRBV9,TGTGCCAGCAGCGCTAGCGGGGTATCCTACGAGCAGTACTTC,CASSASGVSYEQYF
many,TRBD1,TRBJ1-1,TRBV15,TGTGCCACTACCACCGACAGGGGGGGGAATCTGAACACTGAAGCTTTCTTT,CATTTDRGGNLNTEAFF
few,.,TRBJ1-4,TRBV12-3/TRBV12-4,TGTGCCAGCAGTAGGACAGCGAGAAATGAAAAACTGTTTTTT,CASSRTARNEKLFF
many,.,TRBJ2-3,TRBV20-1,TGCAGTGCCGTCAGCCAGAGCACAGATACGCAGTATTTT,CSAVSQSTDTQYF
many,.,TRBJ2-5,TRBV6-2/TRBV6-3,TGTGCCAGCACACCTCGGGGCAGGATGATCCAAGAGACCCAGTACTTC,CASTPRGRMIQETQYF
many,.,TRBJ2-1,TRBV29-1,TGCAGCGTTAACAGAAACAATGAGCAGTTCTTC,CSVNRNNEQFF
few,TRBD1,TRBJ1-1,TRBV12-3/TRBV12-4,TGTGCCAGCAGTTTAGTAGGGGGGACAGGGGTGGGCACTGAAGCTTTCTTT,CASSLVGGTGVGTEAFF
.,.,TRBJ2-2,TRBV30,TGTGCCTGGAGTGTACTCTGGACAGTTTTCACCGGGGAGCTGTTTTTT,CAWSVLWTVFTGELFF
many,TRBD1,TRBJ1-2,TRBV28,TGTGCCAGCAGTTTTGGGACAGTCTATGGCTACACCTTC,CASSFGTVYGYTF
many,.,TRBJ2-7,TRBV7-2,TGTGCCAGCAGCTTAGCTGTCGACAGTATGTACGAGCAGTACTTC,CASSLAVDSMYEQYF
few,.,TRBJ1-5,TRBV20-1,TGCAGTGCCAGGGGTGAGGCTCAGCCCCAGCATTTT,CSARGEAQPQHF
many,.,TRBJ2-3,TRBV20-1,TGCAGTGCTAGCGTGTTCGGGGGAGAAACAGATACGCAGTATTTT,CSASVFGGETDTQYF
many,.,TRBJ1-2,TRBV10-3,TGTGCCATCAGTGAGTCAGCCCAGGGGCCAGATTACACCTTC,CAISESAQGPDYTF
many,.,TRBJ1-2,TRBV5-5,TGTGCCAGCAGCTTGGTGTTAGGGCTTGGCTACACCTTC,CASSLVLGLGYTF
many,TRBD2,TRBJ2-7,TRBV7-2,TGTGCCAGCAGCCCGAGCGGGAGGTTATCCTACGAGCAGTACTTC,CASSPSGRLSYEQYF
many,.,TRBJ2-3,TRBV5-1,TGCGCCAGCAGTGGGGGGTCAGATACGCAGTATTTT,CASSGGSDTQYF
many,TRBD2,TRBJ2-7,TRBV11-2,TGTGCCAGCAGCTTAGGTCCTAGCGGCTACGAGCAGTACTTC,CASSLGPSGYEQYF
.,.,TRBJ2-4,TRBV5-1,TGCGCCAGCAGCTTGGACTGGACGGTCAAAAACATTCAGTACTTC,CASSLDWTVKNIQYF
.,TRBD2,TRBJ2-7,TRBV10-3,TGTGCCATCAGTGGGGTAGCGGGTAGCTACGAGCAGTACTTC,CAISGVAGSYEQYF
many,TRBD2,TRBJ2-3,TRBV20-1,TGCAGTGCTAGCACTAGCGGTTCAGGCACAGATACGCAGTATTTT,CSASTSGSGTDTQYF
many,TRBD1,TRBJ2-1,TRBV29-1,TGCAGTCTACTTGGACAGGGGATTGGGAGCTCCTACAATGAGCAGTTCTTC,CSLLGQGIGSSYNEQFF
many,TRBD1,TRBJ1-4,TRBV12-3/TRBV12-4,TGTGCCAGCAGCGGGGGACAGCTTAATGAAAAACTGTTTTTT,CASSGGQLNEKLFF
many,TRBD2,TRBJ2-7,TRBV5-1,TGCGCCAGCAGCATGACTAGCGGACCCTACGAGCAGTACTTC,CASSMTSGPYEQYF
many,.,TRBJ2-5,TRBV4-3,TGCGCCAGCAGCCAACAGCGGCAAGAGACCCAGTACTTC,CASSQQRQETQYF
many,.,TRBJ1-2,TRBV5-1,TGCGCCAGCAGCTTGGATTCAGGCGGGAACTATGGCTACACCTTC,CASSLDSGGNYGYTF
many,.,TRBJ1-1,TRBV5-1,TGCGCCAGCAGCTTGGCCCTGCAGGGGACCTCGAACACTGAAGCTTTCTTT,CASSLALQGTSNTEAFF
.,TRBD2,TRBJ2-1,TRBV6-4,TGTACCAGCAGTCCGCCTAGCGGGAGGATACGATTCCCCTACAATGAGCAGTTCTTC,CTSSPPSGRIRFPYNEQFF
.,.,TRBJ1-1,TRBV29-1,TGCAGCGTTAGGGGACAATTGAACACTGAAGCTTTCTTT,CSVRGQLNTEAFF
many,.,TRBJ2-7,TRBV12-3/TRBV12-4,TGTGCCAGCAGTTTAGGACGGAGCTACGAGCAGTACTTC,CASSLGRSYEQYF
.,TRBD1,TRBJ1-2,TRBV5-4,TGTGCCAGCAGCTTGCGGGGACAGGGTTCTTATGGCTACACCTTC,CASSLRGQGSYGYTF
many,TRBD2,TRBJ2-1,TRBV20-1,TGCAGTGGGACTAGTAAATACACGCAGTTCTTC,CSGTSKYTQFF
.,.,TRBJ1-5,TRBV29-1,TGCAGCGTGCGATCCGGTAATCAGCCCCAGCATTTT,CSVRSGNQPQHF
many,.,TRBJ2-2,TRBV5-1,TGCGCCAGCTCTTACTCGGGGGGCCAGGTCGGGGAGCTGTTTTTT,CASSYSGGQVGELFF
many,.,TRBJ1-1,TRBV6-2/TRBV6-3,TGTGCCAGCAGTTACAGGCAGACTGAAGCTTTCTTT,CASSYRQTEAFF
many,TRBD2,TRBJ2-1,TRBV20-1,TGCAGTGCTAGAGGAGAGCGGGGGGTTTACAATGAGCAGTTCTTC,CSARGERGVYNEQFF
many,.,TRBJ2-1,TRBV9,TGTGCCAGCAGCCCGGACTTCGGTGGTATTGAGCAGTTCTTC,CASSPDFGGIEQFF
many,.,TRBJ1-1,TRBV5-1,TGCGCCAGCAGCTCGTCACTGAACACTGAAGCTTTCTTT,CASSSSLNTEAFF
many,.,TRBJ2-6,TRBV20-1,TGCAGTGCTAGAGAGGGGTCTGCTGGGGCCAACGTCCTGACTTTC,CSAREGSAGANVLTF
many,TRBD1,TRBJ2-1,TRBV5-1,TGCGCCAGCAGCTTGTGGACAGGGTCCGCCAATGAGCAGTTCTTC,CASSLWTGSANEQFF
many,TRBD1,TRBJ1-6,TRBV5-1,TGCGCCAGCAGCCCCGACAGGGTGGTCGATTCACCCCTCCACTTT,CASSPDRVVDSPLHF
many,TRBD1,TRBJ2-2,TRBV28,TGTGCCAGCAGTTACCCGACAGGGACCACGAACACCGGGGAGCTGTTTTTT,CASSYPTGTTNTGELFF
.,.,TRBJ2-7,TRBV30,TGTGCCTGGAGTGTAATGGTCGGGACGCAGTACTTC,CAWSVMVGTQYF